This TCR beta chain was observed in a study of T cell responses to AZD1222 COVID-19 vaccine. The table came from immunoSEQ multiplex PCR; TCRdb's copy has only in-frame clones and leaves some out. Of about 130,000 clones listed, roughly 86% are singletons. The length of the CDR3 is 12 residues. Per the germline V gene, CDR1 is WSHSY and CDR2 is SAAADI. The ends were cut back, 6 bases at V and 2 bases at J, with 5 bases in the middle. V usage is TRBV10-2 and J usage is TRBJ2-1; D is uncertain. The sample here was peripheral blood, taken 28 days after the second AZD1222 dose. The clonotype was recovered from an adult who received the AZD1222 COVID-19 vaccine. CDR3 region: CASSGTYNEQFF. The CDR3 DNA reads as TGCGCCAGCAGCGGTACCTACAATGAGCAGTTCTTC.